The 3 T cell receptor beta chains below come from one sample, sequenced in a study of OX40 agonist ivuxolimab in advanced cancers. The assay was immunoSEQ multiplex PCR, and TCRdb's table has in-frame clones only and misses some. Of approximately 79,000 clones in the sample, roughly 94% were seen once. The material sequenced was CD4+ or CD8+ T cells sorted from blood, taken in a trial of the OX40 agonist ivuxolimab. The receptors stem from an adult with an advanced solid tumor such as melanoma, head and neck, liver or kidney cancer.

This clone was found once. V gene TRBV7-9 combines with J gene TRBJ2-7; the D gene could be TRBD1 or TRBD2 (6 bases each). V shed 5 bases and J shed 5 bases, with 19 bases lying between them. This CDR3 contains 15 residues. From germline, CDR1 is SEHNR and CDR2 FQNEAQ (reference sequence). The CDR3 DNA reads TGTGCCAGCAGCCAAGGTAGGGGGGACGGCGACGAGCAGTACTTC. Protein product: CASSQGRGDGDEQYF.

V usage is TRBV2 and J usage is TRBJ1-6, with TRBD1 as a possible D gene (6 bases). Germline lookup yields CDR1 SNHLY and CDR2 FYNNEI. This CDR3 is built from 15 residues. Deletions cut 8 bases from V and 7 bases from J, with 18 bases between. The CDR3 DNA reads TGTGCCAGCCGAACAGGGTGGGCTAGCAATTCACCCCTCCACTTT. Encoded protein: CASRTGWASNSPLHF.

The CDR3 sequence is CASSQSPGLAAEQFF. CDR3 bases: TGTGCCAGCAGCCAATCACCGGGACTAGCCGCTGAGCAGTTCTTC. The rearrangement joins TRBV14 to TRBJ2-1; 9 nucleotides line up with TRBD2. In germline, CDR1 is SGHDN, CDR2 FVKESK. Trimming took 2 bases from V and 9 from J; bases not matched to a gene: 8. This CDR3 has 15 residues.